This T cell receptor beta chain was found in a study of T-cell memory formation after mild COVID-19 (TCRdb year 2021). General notes on the study: TCR sequence clusters from the two donors were largely donor specific. Longitudinal TCRalpha and TCRbeta repertoire sequencing tracked T-cell clones expanding and contracting after mild COVID-19 in a couple of donors. Two young, previously healthy adult volunteers, one female and one male, were included in the cohort. Findings and caveats that apply to the study as a whole: Some responding clones were detected in pre-infection memory, suggesting pre-existing cross-reactive memory T cells joined the SARS-CoV-2 response. SARS-CoV-2 specificity was not confirmed for the second-wave clones peaking on day 37. Clones that contracted from day 15 to 85 showed balanced CD4/CD8 phenotypes, whereas a second wave of clones that expanded from day 15 to 37 leaned towards CD4+. The study included only a couple of mild cases, and larger cohorts that include severe cases with pre-infection samples were judged to be necessary. Contracting CD4+ clones appeared mostly in the CM and EM memory subsets, whereas CD8+ clones were enriched in EMRA.

Trimming takes 5 bases from V and 7 bases from J, and the germline ends sit 20 bases apart. The CDR3 measures 16 amino acids from cysteine to phenylalanine. Just CDR3 DNA is preserved here, 48 bases in frame from base 1. Looking up the germline V gene yields CDR1 KGHDR and CDR2 SFDVKD. On this clonotype: What antigen it recognizes has not been identified. No qualities accompany the bases; no much larger clone lies one base away.

Ficoll-Paque density gradient centrifugation was used to isolate PBMCs. Sequencing relied on an Illumina NovaSeq 6000. TCRalpha and TCRbeta cDNA libraries were constructed by 5'RACE with constant-segment primers, with sample barcodes and unique molecular identifiers being introduced. Trizol reagent was used to extract RNA from every sample. Library amplification was performed in two PCR steps, and a second sample barcode and Illumina TruSeq adapters were introduced in the second step. Sequencing of libraries was performed on an Illumina NovaSeq with 2 x 150 bp paired-end reads. As for how the authors treated the data: Reads were demultiplexed and collapsed into UMI-guided consensus sequences with migec v1.2.7. Using mixcr v2.1.11, UMI consensuses were aligned to TRA and TRB V and J templates and then assembled into clonotypes. Clonotypes were classified as expanded or contracted when called significant by both edgeR and NoisET, with noise models trained on biological replicates. edgeR calls used a false discovery rate-adjusted p below 0.01 and a log2 fold-change threshold of 1. As an exploratory analysis of dynamics, PCA with hierarchical clustering was applied to max-normalized trajectories of the 1000 most abundant clonotypes. Each responding clone was given a CD4 or CD8 phenotype based on the CD4+ and CD8+ repertoires, which had been sequenced separately. TCRdb passed the public sequencing reads through fastp at Q25 and MiXCR, retaining productive beta sequences. Merged by CDR3 protein, the rows form single entries marked with the most common genes and DNA. TCRdb, rather than the study authors, made the V and J calls. The sample table lists 120,000 or so distinct CDR3 sequences, 5% to 6.5% of them with a count of one. The biggest ten clones account for 2% to 2.5% of the sample.

Sequencing was done on a sample of PBMCs or a T cell subset sorted from them (not recorded which). This sequence uses TRBV24-1 and TRBJ2-1; the D call is tentative, TRBD1 or TRBD2, as each matches 5 bases. The sequence was collected from an adult woman who had mild COVID-19 (a few samples of this study predate the infection). The sample titles of this study are shuffled in the database, so cell type and time point are left out; the donor was told from shared clones. The CDR3 protein is CATSGASGTSWNEQFF. The nucleotide sequence reads TGTGCCACCAGTGGTGCGTCCGGGACCTCATGGAATGAGCAGTTCTTC.